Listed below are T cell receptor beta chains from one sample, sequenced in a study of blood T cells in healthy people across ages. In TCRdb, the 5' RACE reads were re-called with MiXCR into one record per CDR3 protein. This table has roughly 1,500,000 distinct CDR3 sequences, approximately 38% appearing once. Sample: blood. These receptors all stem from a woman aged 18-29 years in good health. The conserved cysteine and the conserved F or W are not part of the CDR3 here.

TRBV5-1,ASSLGVARGLSGGSTDTQY
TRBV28,ASSFTGEEETQY
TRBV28,ASSFVGFDEQF
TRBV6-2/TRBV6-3,ASSTDPSPNEQF
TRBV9,ASSSRAGWSSSYEQY
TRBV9,ASSVAPAGGRNEQF
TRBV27,ASSFLNQETQY
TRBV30,AFDRKNEQF
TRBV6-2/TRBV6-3,ASSYTSAAY
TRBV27,ASSTGVTGWSSNQPQH
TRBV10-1,ASSGRDEQY
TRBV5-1,ASSLGAAILGSTRAGELF
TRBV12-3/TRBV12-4,ASREQYSTDTQY
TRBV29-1,SVESGGTWVNTEAF
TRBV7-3,ASSSLGGPTDTQY
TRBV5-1,ASSLVDKRQF
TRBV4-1,ASSQEEFSYEQY
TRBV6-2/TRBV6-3,ASSSMTGYYGYT
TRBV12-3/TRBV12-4,ANSFREGQGY
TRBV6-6,ASSYLRGPGNTIY
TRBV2,ASSVSLAGVGELF
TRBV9,ASSAEGSNTEAF
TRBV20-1,SANPGLTYNEQF
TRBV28,ASREGGEDTQY
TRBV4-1,ASSGPRVGSGANVLT
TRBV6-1,ASRDGPPRGYT
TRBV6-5,ASSYGTSSGYEQY
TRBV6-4,ASSEIVRRDRVTNGYT
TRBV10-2,AVFPRQGDYNEQF
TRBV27,ASSSLQGAAEAF
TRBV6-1,ASSEGGNADTQY
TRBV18,ASSPYAGNTEAF
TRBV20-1,SAPLAREQF
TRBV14,ASSRALPGPSYGYT
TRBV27,ASTSGEKLF
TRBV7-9,ASSLSAALNTEAF
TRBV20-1,SAKPSGRAWANEQF
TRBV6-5,ASSLTSIPNYGYT
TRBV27,ASSFTARTDTQY
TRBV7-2,ASSLIRITGELF
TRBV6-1,ASSDRQGRETQY
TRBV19,ASGDSARYEQY
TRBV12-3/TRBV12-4,AGGQGGMNTEAF
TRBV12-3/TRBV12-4,ASSLGTRNHNEQF
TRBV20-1,SASRADGYT
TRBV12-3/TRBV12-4,ASSVKSVGYEQY
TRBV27,ATRQGASGYT
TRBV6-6,ASIHPDRVRYGYT
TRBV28,ASSSIAGSETQY
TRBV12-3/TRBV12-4,ASSTGSQGNEQF
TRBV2,ASRLAGGPPYEQY